Below are 5 T cell receptor beta chains sequenced from a single sample in a study of CD8+ T cells in alopecia areata. The sequencing template was cDNA reverse transcribed from extracted RNA. Method: immunoSEQ multiplex PCR; TCRdb's copy keeps in-frame clones and lacks some. The repertoire holds under 250,000 clones, under 75% seen once, with 1.5% to 2% in the top ten. Stated treatment: oral pan-JAK inhibitor, 5-10 mg twice daily. The sample in question was CD4+ T cells sorted from blood, obtained at week 4, from a patient treated with tofacitinib. Source of these receptors: a human donor with alopecia areata.

Many counts were recorded for this clone. This sequence joins TRBV29-1 and TRBJ1-1; D is unresolved. The CDR3 is made up of 15 amino acids. V was shortened by 0 bases and J by 6 bases, with 17 bases between the two germline ends. Germline V CDR1 and CDR2: SQVTM, ANQGSEA. The CDR3 is CSVEDVRPNGAEAFF. The CDR3 DNA is TGCAGCGTTGAAGACGTCAGGCCCAATGGGGCTGAAGCTTTCTTT.

This clone has more than one count but fewer than ten. The V and J genes are TRBV30 and TRBJ1-1; D is perhaps TRBD1 (5 bases). V shed 2 bases and J shed 1 base, with 17 bases lying between them. CDR1 GTSNPN and CDR2 SVGIG come from the germline V gene (reference sequence). CDR3 size: 16 residues. In nucleotides, the CDR3 is TGTGCCTGGAGTTCGTGGGGCACAAGGAGGAACACTGAAGCTTTCTTT. It yields the protein CAWSSWGTRRNTEAFF. Based on the CDR3 plus reference TRBV30 and TRBJ1-1, the full variable domain is SQTIHQWPATLVQPVGSPLSLECTVEGTSNPNLYWYRQAAGRGLQLLFYSVGIGQISSEVPQNLSASRPQDRQFILSSKKLLLSDSGFYLCAWSSWGTRRNTEAFFGQGTRLTVV.

The J gene is TRBJ2-1, the V gene TRBV9; 12 nucleotides line up with TRBD2. V dropped 0 bases and J dropped 4; count of bases not matched to a gene: 8. This CDR3 region has 18 residues. In germline, CDR1 is SGDLS, CDR2 YYNGEE. CDR3 DNA sequence: TGTGCCAGCAGCGTAGTCCCCAGGCTAGCGGGGGGGTACAATGAGCAGTTCTTC. Translation gives CASSVVPRLAGGYNEQFF.

V gene TRBV29-1 combines with J gene TRBJ1-2; D is unclear. The CDR3 is 11 amino acids. Germline V gene lookup returns CDR1 SQVTM and CDR2 ANQGSEA. Trimming took off 0 bases at V and 8 bases at J, with 7 bases between the two ends. The CDR3 DNA follows: TGCAGCGTTGAAGATTTAAAGGGCTACACCTTC. This gives the protein CSVEDLKGYTF. Looking up the rest from reference TRBV29-1 and TRBJ1-2 gives the full variable domain: SAVISQKPSRDICQRGTSLTIQCQVDSQVTMMFWYRQQPGQSLTLIATANQGSEATYESGFVIDKFPISRPNLTFSTLTVSNMSPEDSSIYLCSVEDLKGYTFGSGTRLTVV.

This clone was observed a handful of times. The gene calls are TRBV4-3 and TRBJ2-6; no definite D call. Trimming shortened V by 0 bases and J by 4 bases, and 10 bases separated the two germline ends. CDR3 length equals 16 residues. CDR1 is LGHNA and CDR2 is YSLEER in the germline V gene. CDR3 sequence reads: CASSQDRSYGANVLTF. The CDR3 DNA reads TGCGCCAGCAGCCAAGATAGGTCATACGGGGCCAACGTCCTGACTTTC.